This T cell receptor (beta chain) was sequenced during a study of OX40 agonist ivuxolimab in advanced cancers. Clones were sequenced by immunoSEQ multiplex PCR, and TCRdb holds only the in-frame ones, with some missing. The table shows 100,000 or so clones, with 75% to 90% occurring only once. CDR3 length: 14 amino acids. Germline trimming cut 5 bases from V and 4 bases from J; bases unmatched to any gene: 4. Germline V gene lookup returns CDR1 SGHVS and CDR2 FQNEAQ. The chain recombines TRBV7-8 with TRBJ2-1; TRBD2 aligns across 8 bases. The starting material was CD4+ or CD8+ T cells sorted from blood, obtained in a trial of the OX40 agonist ivuxolimab. The sequence was obtained from an adult with an advanced solid tumor such as melanoma, head and neck, liver or kidney cancer. The CDR3 sequence is CASSTQRGYNEQFF. The CDR3 region has the DNA TGTGCCAGCAGCACCCAGCGGGGGTACAATGAGCAGTTCTTC.